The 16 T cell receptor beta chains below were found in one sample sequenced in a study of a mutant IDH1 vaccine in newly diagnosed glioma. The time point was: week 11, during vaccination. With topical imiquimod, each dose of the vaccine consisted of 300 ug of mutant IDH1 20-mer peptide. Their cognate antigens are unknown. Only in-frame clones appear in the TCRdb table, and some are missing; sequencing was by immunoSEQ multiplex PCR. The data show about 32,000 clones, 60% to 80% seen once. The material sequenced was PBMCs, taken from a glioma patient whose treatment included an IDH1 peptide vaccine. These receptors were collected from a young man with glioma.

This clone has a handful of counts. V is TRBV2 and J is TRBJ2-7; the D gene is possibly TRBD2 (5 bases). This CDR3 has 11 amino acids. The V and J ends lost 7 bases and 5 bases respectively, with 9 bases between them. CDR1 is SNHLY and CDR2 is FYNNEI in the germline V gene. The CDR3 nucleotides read TGTGCCAGCAACGCCGGGGACGAGCAGTACTTC. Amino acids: CASNAGDEQYF.

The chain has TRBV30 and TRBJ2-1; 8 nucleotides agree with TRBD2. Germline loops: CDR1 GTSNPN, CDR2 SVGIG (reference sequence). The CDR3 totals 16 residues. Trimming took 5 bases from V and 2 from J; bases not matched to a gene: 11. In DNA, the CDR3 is TGTGCCTGGGGAGGCCGGACTAGCTGGACCTACAATGAGCAGTTCTTC. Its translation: CAWGGRTSWTYNEQFF.

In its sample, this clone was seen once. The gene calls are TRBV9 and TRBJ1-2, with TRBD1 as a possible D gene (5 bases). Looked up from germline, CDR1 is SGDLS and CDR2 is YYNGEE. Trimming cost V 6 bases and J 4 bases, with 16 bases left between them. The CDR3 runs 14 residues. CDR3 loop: CASTGGSEIYGYTF. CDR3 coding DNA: TGTGCCAGCACCGGGGGGTCAGAAATCTATGGCTACACCTTC.

The CDR3 nucleotides read TGTGCCAGCAGCTTAGTGACAGGGGGCGGTGAAAAACTGTTTTTT. Translation gives CASSLVTGGGEKLFF. V usage is TRBV7-2 and J usage is TRBJ1-4; 10 positions match TRBD1. The CDR3 is made up of 15 amino acids. V was pared by 1 base and J by 7 bases, with 3 bases of the junction left unmatched. Germline loops: CDR1 SGHTA, CDR2 FQGNSA.

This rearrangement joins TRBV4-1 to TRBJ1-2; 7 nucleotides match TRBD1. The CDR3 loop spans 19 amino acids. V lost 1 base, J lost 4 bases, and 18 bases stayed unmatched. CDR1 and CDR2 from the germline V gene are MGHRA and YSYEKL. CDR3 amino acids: CASSQVGVDRRGDSYGYTF. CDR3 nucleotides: TGCGCCAGCAGCCAAGTTGGGGTAGATCGCAGGGGGGATTCCTATGGCTACACCTTC.

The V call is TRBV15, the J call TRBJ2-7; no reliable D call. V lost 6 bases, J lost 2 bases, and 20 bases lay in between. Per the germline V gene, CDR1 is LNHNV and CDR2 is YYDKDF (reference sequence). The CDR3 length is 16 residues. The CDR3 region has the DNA TGTGCCACCAGTCAGTGGGATGACCCTACCACCTACGAGCAGTACTTC. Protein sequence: CATSQWDDPTTYEQYF.

In DNA form, the CDR3 reads TGTGCCAGCAGCTCAGGGGACAGGGGACAAGAGACCCAGTACTTC. Translating gives CASSSGDRGQETQYF. The genes are TRBV6-9 and TRBJ2-5; TRBD1 agrees at 10 bases. This CDR3 is 15 amino acids long. The ends lost 6 bases at V and 2 bases at J; junction bases unmatched: 6. CDR1 MNHGY and CDR2 SVAAGI come from the germline V gene.

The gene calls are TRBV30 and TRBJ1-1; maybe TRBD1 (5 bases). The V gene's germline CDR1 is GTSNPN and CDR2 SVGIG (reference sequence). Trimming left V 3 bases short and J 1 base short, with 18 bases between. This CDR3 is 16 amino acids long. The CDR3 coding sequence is TGTGCCTGGAGGTTCTACGTAGCAGGGCCGAACACTGAAGCTTTCTTT. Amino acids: CAWRFYVAGPNTEAFF.

Here the CDR3 DNA reads TGCGCCAGCAGCCCCGGGACACCGAACACTGAAGCTTTCTTT. This codes for CASSPGTPNTEAFF. This chain connects TRBV5-1 to TRBJ1-1; D may be TRBD1 (6 bases). This CDR3 has 14 amino acids. Trimming shortened V by 4 bases and J by 1 base, and 11 bases separated the two germline ends. CDR1 SGHRS and CDR2 YFSETQ come from the germline V gene.

The CDR3 coding sequence is TGTGCCAGCAGCCTGGGGGGGGTGAACACTGAAGCTTTCTTT. Its translation: CASSLGGVNTEAFF. The chain has TRBV9 and TRBJ1-1; D possibly corresponds to TRBD1 (5 bases). The CDR3 runs to 14 residues. Trimming left V 4 bases short and J 0 bases short, with 10 bases between. CDR1 SGDLS and CDR2 YYNGEE come from the germline V gene. The variable domain in full, completed from reference TRBV9 and TRBJ1-1, reads DSGVTQTPKHLITATGQRVTLRCSPRSGDLSVYWYQQSLDQGLQFLIQYYNGEERAKGNILERFSAQQFPDLHSELNLSSLELGDSALYFCASSLGGVNTEAFFGQGTRLTVV.

CDR3 coding DNA: TGTGCCTGGAGTGTACGTGAAATTCTAGCCAAAAACATTCAGTACTTC. Its translation is CAWSVREILAKNIQYF. The V call is TRBV30, the J call TRBJ2-4; D unclear. The CDR3 spans 16 residues. With 0 bases removed from V and 0 bases from J, the gap between germline ends came to 12 bases. The germline V gene encodes CDR1 GTSNPN and CDR2 SVGIG (reference sequence).

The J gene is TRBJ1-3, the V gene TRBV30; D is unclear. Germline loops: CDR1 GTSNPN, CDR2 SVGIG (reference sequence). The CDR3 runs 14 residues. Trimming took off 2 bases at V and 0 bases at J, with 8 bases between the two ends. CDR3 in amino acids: CAWSRGLSGNTIYF. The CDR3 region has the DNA TGTGCCTGGAGTCGAGGACTCTCTGGAAACACCATATATTTT. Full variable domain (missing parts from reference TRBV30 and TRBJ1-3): SQTIHQWPATLVQPVGSPLSLECTVEGTSNPNLYWYRQAAGRGLQLLFYSVGIGQISSEVPQNLSASRPQDRQFILSSKKLLLSDSGFYLCAWSRGLSGNTIYFGEGSWLTVV.

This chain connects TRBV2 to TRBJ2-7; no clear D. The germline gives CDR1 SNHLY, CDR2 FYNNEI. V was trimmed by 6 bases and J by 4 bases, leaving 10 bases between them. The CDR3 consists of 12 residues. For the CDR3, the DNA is TGTGCCAGCAGCCGGTCCCATTACGAGCAGTACTTC. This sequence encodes CASSRSHYEQYF. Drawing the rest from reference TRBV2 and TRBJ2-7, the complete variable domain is EPEVTQTPSHQVTQMGQEVILRCVPISNHLYFYWYRQILGQKVEFLVSFYNNEISEKSEIFDDQFSVERPDGSNFTLKIRSTKLEDSAMYFCASSRSHYEQYFGPGTRLTVT.

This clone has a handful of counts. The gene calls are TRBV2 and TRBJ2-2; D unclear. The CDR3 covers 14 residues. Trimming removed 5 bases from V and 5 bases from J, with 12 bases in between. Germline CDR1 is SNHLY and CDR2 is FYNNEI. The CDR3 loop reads CASSNVIRTGELFF. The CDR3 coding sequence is TGTGCCAGCAGTAACGTAATAAGGACCGGGGAGCTGTTTTTT.

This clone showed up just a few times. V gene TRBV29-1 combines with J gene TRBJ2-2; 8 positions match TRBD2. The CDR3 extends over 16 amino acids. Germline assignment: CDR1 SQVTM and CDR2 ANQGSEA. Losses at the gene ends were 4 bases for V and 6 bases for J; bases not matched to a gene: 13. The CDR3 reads CSVAGWERGGPGELFF. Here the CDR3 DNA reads TGCAGCGTTGCGGGTTGGGAACGGGGGGGGCCCGGGGAGCTGTTTTTT.

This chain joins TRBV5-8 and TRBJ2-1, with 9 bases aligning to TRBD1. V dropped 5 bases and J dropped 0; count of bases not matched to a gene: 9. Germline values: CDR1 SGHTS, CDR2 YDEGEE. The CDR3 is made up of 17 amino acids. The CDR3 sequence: CASRTDRGGASYNEQFF. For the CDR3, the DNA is TGTGCCAGCAGAACCGACAGGGGGGGGGCCTCCTACAATGAGCAGTTCTTC.